The source of this T cell receptor (beta chain) is a study of beta chain features in type 1 diabetes. Study outcomes and limitations: Within the patient group, naive, central memory and Treg TCRB repertoires appeared more similar to each other than within healthy donors.

This clone occurred a few times. The antigen is unknown. In all sorted populations, purity surpassed 98%. V lost 5 bases and J lost 6, with 26 bases in between. The CDR3 extends over 18 amino acids. CDR1 and CDR2 (germline): SGHTA, FQGNSA. Isolated RNA was reverse transcribed in full, so expressed TCRB transcripts were sequenced. Method: immunoSEQ multiplex PCR; TCRdb's copy keeps in-frame clones and lacks some. The sample records over 100,000 clones, roughly 43% being singletons. The chain uses TRBV7-2 and TRBJ1-5; D is possibly TRBD1 (6 bases). This receptor was obtained from a woman under 30 in good health. The specimen was stem cell memory CD4+ T cells from blood. The CDR3 coding sequence is TGTGCCAGCAGCCCCCATCTACCGGGACAATCGATGGTTCAGCCCCAGCATTTT. Its protein is CASSPHLPGQSMVQPQHF.